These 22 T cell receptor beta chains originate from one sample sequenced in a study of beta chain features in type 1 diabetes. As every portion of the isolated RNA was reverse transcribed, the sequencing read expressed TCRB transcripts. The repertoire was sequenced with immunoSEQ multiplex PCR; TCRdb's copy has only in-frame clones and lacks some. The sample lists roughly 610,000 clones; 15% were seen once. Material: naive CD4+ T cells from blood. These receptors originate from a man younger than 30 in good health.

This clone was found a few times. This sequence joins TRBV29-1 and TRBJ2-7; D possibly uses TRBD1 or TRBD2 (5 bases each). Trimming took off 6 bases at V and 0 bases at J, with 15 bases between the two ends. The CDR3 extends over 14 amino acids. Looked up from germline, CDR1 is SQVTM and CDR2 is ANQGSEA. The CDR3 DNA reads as TGCAGCGTGTCTGGGACCGAGAGCTCCTACGAGCAGTACTTC. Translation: CSVSGTESSYEQYF.

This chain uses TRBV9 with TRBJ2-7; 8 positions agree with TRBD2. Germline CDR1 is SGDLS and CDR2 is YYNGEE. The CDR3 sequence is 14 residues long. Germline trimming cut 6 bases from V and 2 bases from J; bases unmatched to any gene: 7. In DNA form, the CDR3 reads TGTGCCAGCAATCGAGCGGGAGATCCCTACGAGCAGTACTTC. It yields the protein CASNRAGDPYEQYF.

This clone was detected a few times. The CDR3: CASSQTGRYSPLHF. Written as DNA, the CDR3 is TGCGCCAGCAGTCAGACAGGGAGATATTCACCCCTCCACTTT. The rearrangement links TRBV23-1 to TRBJ1-6; 7 bases agree with TRBD1. TRBV23-1 is an ORF; its function is uncertain. This CDR3 is 14 amino acids long. V was clipped by 3 bases and J by 8 bases; unmatched bases: 4.

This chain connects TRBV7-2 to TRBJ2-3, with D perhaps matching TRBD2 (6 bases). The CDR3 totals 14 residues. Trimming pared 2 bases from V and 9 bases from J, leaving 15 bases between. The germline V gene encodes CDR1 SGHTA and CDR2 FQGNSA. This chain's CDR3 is CASSLTSGGLTQYF. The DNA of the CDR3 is TGTGCCAGCAGCTTAACCTCCGGGGGTTTAACGCAGTATTTT.

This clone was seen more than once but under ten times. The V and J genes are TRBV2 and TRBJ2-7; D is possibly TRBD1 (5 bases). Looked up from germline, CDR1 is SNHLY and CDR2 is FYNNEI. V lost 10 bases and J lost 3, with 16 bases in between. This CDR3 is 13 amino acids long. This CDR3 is CANSKGQGYEQYF. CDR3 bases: TGTGCCAACTCCAAGGGGCAGGGCTACGAGCAGTACTTC.

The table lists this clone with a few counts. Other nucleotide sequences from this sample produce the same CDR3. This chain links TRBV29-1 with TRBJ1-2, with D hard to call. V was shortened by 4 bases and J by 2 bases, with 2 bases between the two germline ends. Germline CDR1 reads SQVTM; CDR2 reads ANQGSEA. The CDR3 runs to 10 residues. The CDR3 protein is CSVGNYGYTF. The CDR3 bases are TGCAGCGTTGGAAACTATGGCTACACCTTC. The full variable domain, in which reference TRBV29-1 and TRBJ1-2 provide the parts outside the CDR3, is SAVISQKPSRDICQRGTSLTIQCQVDSQVTMMFWYRQQPGQSLTLIATANQGSEATYESGFVIDKFPISRPNLTFSTLTVSNMSPEDSSIYLCSVGNYGYTFGSGTRLTVV.

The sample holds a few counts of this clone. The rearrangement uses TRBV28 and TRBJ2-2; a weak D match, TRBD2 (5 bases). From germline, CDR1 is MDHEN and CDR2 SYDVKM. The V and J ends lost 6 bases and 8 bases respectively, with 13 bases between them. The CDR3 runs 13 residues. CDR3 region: CASRDFLAGELFF. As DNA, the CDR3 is TGTGCCAGCAGGGATTTTCTAGCTGGGGAGCTGTTTTTT.

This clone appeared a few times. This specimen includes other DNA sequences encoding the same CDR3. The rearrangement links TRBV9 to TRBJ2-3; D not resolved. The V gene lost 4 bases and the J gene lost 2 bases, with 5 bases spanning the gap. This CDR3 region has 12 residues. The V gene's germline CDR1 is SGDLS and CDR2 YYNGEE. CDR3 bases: TGTGCCAGCAGCCCCCCCACAGATACGCAGTATTTT. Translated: CASSPPTDTQYF. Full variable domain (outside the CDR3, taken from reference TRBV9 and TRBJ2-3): DSGVTQTPKHLITATGQRVTLRCSPRSGDLSVYWYQQSLDQGLQFLIQYYNGEERAKGNILERFSAQQFPDLHSELNLSSLELGDSALYFCASSPPTDTQYFGPGTRLTVL.

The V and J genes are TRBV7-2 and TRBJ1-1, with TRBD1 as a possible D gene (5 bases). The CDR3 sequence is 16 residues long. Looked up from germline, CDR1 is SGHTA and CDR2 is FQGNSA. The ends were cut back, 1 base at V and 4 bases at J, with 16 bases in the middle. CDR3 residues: CASSLVGTQVLTEAFF. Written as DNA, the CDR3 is TGTGCCAGCAGCTTAGTTGGGACTCAGGTTCTCACTGAAGCTTTCTTT.

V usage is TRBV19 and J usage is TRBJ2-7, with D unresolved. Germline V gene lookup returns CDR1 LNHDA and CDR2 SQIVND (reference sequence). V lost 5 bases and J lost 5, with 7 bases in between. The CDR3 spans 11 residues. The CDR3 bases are TGTGCCAGTAGTCAAAGGGACGAGCAGTACTTC. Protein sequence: CASSQRDEQYF.

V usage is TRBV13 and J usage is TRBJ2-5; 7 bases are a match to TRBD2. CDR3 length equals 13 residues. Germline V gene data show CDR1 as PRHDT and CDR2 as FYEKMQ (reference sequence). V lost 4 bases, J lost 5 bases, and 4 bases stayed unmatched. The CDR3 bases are TGTGCCAGCAGCTATCTAGCGGCTGAGACCCAGTACTTC. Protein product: CASSYLAAETQYF.

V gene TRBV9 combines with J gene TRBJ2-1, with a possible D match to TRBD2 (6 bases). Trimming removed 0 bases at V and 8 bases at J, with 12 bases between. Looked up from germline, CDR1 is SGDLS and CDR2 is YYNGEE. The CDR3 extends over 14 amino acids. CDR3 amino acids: CASSVGASEDEQFF. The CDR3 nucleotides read TGTGCCAGCAGCGTAGGGGCTAGCGAAGATGAGCAGTTCTTC.

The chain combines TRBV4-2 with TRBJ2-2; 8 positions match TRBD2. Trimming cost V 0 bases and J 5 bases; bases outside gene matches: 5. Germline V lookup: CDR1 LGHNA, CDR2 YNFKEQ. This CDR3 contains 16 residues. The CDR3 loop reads CASSQEQAGVTGELFF. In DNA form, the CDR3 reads TGTGCCAGCAGCCAAGAGCAAGCGGGAGTTACCGGGGAGCTGTTTTTT.

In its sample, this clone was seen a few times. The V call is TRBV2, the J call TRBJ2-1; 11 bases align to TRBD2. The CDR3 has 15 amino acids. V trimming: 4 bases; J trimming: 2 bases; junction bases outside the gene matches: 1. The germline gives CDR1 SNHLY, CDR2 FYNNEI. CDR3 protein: CASSATSGTYNEQFF. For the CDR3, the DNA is TGTGCCAGCAGTGCGACTAGCGGGACCTACAATGAGCAGTTCTTC.

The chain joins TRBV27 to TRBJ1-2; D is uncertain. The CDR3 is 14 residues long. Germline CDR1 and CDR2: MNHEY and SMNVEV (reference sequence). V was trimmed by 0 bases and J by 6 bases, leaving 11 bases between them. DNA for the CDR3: TGTGCCAGCAGTTTATCGGAACATTGGGATGGCTACACCTTC. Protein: CASSLSEHWDGYTF.

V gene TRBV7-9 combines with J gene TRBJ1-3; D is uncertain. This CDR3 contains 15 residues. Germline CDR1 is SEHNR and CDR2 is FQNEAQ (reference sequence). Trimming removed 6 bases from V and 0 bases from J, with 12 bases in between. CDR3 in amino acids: CASSQYRVSGNTIYF. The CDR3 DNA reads TGTGCCAGCAGTCAATACAGAGTCTCTGGAAACACCATATATTTT.

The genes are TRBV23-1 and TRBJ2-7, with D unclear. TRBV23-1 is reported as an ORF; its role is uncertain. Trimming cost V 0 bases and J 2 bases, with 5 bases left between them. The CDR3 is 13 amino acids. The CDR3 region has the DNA TGCGCCAGCAGTCAATCTGGGGCCTACGAGCAGTACTTC. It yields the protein CASSQSGAYEQYF.

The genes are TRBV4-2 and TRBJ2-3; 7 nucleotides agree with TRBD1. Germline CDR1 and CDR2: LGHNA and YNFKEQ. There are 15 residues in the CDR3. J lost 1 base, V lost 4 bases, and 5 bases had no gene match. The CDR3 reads CASSPKTGRTDTQYF. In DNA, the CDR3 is TGTGCCAGCAGCCCCAAGACAGGGCGCACAGATACGCAGTATTTT.

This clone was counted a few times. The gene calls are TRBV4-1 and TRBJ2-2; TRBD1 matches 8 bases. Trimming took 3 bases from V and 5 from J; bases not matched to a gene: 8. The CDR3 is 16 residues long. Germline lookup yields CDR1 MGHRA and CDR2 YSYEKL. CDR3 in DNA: TGCGCCAGCAGCCAGGGGGACAGGAAAACGACCGGGGAGCTGTTTTTT. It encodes CASSQGDRKTTGELFF.

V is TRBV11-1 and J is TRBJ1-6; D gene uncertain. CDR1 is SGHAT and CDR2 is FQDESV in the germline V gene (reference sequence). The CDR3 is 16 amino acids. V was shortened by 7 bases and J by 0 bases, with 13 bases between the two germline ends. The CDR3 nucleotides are TGTGCCAGCAAAACGACTGGAGGCTCCTATAATTCACCCCTCCACTTT. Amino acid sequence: CASKTTGGSYNSPLHF.

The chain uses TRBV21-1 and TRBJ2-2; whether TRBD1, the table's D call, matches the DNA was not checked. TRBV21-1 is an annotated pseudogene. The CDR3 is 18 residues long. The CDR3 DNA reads TGTGCCAGCAGCGCCCTAGGGGGAGACGCAACGGACGGCGGGGAGCTGTTTTTT. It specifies CASSALGGDATDGGELFF.

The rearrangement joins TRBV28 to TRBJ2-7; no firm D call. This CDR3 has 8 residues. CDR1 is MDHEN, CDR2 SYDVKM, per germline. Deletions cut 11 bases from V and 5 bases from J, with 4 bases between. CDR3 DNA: TGTGCCGTGGACGAGCAGTACTTC. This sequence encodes CAVDEQYF.